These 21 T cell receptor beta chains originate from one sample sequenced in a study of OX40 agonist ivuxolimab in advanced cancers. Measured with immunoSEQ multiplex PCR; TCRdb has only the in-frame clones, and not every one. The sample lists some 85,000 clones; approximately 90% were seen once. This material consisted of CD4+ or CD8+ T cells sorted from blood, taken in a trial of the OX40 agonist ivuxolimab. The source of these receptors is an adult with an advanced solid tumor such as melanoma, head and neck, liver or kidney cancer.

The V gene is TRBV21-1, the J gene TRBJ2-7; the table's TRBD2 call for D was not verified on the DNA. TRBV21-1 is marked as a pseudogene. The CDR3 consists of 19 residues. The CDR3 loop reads CASSKDLSEGGGGAYEQYF. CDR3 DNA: TGTGCCAGCAGCAAAGATCTCTCCGAGGGAGGCGGGGGGGCCTACGAGCAGTACTTC.

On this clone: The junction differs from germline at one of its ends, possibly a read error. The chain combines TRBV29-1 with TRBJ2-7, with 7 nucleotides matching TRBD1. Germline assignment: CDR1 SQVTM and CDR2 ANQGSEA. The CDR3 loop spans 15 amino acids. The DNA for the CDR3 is TGCAGCGTAGAAGGGGGCGGCAGGGGCCATTCTCAGCAGTACTTC. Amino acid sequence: CSVEGGGRGHSQQYF.

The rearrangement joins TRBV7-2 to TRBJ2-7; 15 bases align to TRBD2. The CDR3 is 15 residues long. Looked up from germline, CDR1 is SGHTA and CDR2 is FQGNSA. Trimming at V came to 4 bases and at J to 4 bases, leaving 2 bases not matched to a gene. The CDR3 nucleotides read TGTGCCAGCAGCTCGGGACTAGCGGGGGGATACGAGCAGTACTTC. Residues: CASSSGLAGGYEQYF.

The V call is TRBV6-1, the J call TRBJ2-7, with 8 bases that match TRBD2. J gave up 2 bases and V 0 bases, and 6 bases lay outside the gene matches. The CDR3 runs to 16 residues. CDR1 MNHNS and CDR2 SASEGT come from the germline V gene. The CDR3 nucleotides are TGTGCCAGCAGTGAAGCGAAGCGGGGGACCACCTACGAGCAGTACTTC. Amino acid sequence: CASSEAKRGTTYEQYF.

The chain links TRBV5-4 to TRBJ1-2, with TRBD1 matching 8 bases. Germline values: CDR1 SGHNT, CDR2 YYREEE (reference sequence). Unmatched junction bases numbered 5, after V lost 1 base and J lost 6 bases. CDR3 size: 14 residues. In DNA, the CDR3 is TGTGCCAGCAGCTTGCCCAAGACAGGGGATGGCTACACCTTC. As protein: CASSLPKTGDGYTF.

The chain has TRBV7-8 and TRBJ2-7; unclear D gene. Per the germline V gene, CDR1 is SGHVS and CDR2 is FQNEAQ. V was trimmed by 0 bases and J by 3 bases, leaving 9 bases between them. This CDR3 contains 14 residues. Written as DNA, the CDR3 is TGTGCCAGCAGCTTAGCGACCAAAGGCTACGAGCAGTACTTC. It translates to CASSLATKGYEQYF.

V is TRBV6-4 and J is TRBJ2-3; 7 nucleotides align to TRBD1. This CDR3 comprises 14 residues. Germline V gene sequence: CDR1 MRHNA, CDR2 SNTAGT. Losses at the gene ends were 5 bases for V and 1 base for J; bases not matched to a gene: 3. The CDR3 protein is CASSPGQGTDTQYF. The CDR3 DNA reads TGTGCCAGCAGTCCAGGACAGGGCACAGATACGCAGTATTTT.

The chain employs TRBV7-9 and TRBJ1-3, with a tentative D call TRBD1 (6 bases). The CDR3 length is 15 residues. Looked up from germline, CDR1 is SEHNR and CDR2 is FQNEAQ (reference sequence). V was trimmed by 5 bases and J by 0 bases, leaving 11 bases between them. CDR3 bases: TGTGCCAGCAGCCCGACAGGCAACTCTGGAAACACCATATATTTT. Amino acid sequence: CASSPTGNSGNTIYF.

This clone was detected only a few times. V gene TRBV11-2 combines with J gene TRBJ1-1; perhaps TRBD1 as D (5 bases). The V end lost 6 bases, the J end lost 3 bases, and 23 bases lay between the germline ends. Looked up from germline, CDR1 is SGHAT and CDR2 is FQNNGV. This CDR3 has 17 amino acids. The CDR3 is CASRARQPPPRDTEAFF. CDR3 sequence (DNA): TGTGCCAGCAGAGCAAGACAGCCGCCTCCGAGGGACACTGAAGCTTTCTTT.

The CDR3 sequence is CASRPPGQGVDTQYF. DNA for the CDR3: TGTGCCAGCAGGCCTCCGGGACAGGGGGTAGATACGCAGTATTTT. This chain links TRBV7-2 with TRBJ2-3; TRBD1 matches at 11 bases. Germline V gene lookup returns CDR1 SGHTA and CDR2 FQGNSA. This CDR3 has 15 amino acids. V lost 6 bases to trimming and J lost 5 bases; unmatched junction nucleotides: 7.

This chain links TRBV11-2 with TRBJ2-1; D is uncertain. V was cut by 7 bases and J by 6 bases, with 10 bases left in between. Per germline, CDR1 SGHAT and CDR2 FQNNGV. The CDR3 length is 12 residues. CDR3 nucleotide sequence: TGTGCCAGCACCCGTCAGGTCAATGAGCAGTTCTTC. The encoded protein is CASTRQVNEQFF.

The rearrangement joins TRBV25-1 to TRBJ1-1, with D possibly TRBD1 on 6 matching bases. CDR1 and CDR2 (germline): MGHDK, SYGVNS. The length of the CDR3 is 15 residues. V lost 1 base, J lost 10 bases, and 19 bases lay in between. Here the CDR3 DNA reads TGTGCCAGCAGTGAATCTCGTCAGGGGACCATCGGAGCTTTCTTT. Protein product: CASSESRQGTIGAFF. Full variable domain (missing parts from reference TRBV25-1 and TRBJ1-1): EADIYQTPRYLVIGTGKKITLECSQTMGHDKMYWYQQDPGMELHLIHYSYGVNSTEKGDLSSESTVSRIRTEHFPLTLESARPSHTSQYLCASSESRQGTIGAFFGQGTRLTVV.

In DNA form, the CDR3 reads TGTGCCAGCAGTTACGGGACAGGGAGAACTGAAGCTTTCTTT. Residues: CASSYGTGRTEAFF. The rearrangement uses TRBV6-6 and TRBJ1-1; TRBD1 matches 9 bases. After removal of 2 bases from V and 5 bases from J, the junction contained 3 bases not matched to a gene. This CDR3 has 14 amino acids. The V gene's germline CDR1 is MNHNY and CDR2 SVGAGI (reference sequence).

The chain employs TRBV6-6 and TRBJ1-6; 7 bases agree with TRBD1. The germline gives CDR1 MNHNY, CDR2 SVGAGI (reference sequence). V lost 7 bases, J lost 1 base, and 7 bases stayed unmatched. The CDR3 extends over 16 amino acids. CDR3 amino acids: CASTGRQGSYNSPLHF. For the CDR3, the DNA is TGTGCCAGCACTGGACGACAGGGTTCCTATAATTCACCCCTCCACTTT.

In DNA form, the CDR3 reads TGTGCCAGCAGACTGACAGGGGGGGTTAATGAAAAACTGTTTTTT. This encodes CASRLTGGVNEKLFF. The chain uses TRBV6-5 and TRBJ1-4; 9 nucleotides line up with TRBD1. The CDR3 runs to 15 residues. Unmatched junction bases numbered 6, after V lost 6 bases and J lost 4 bases. CDR1 and CDR2 from the germline V gene are MNHEY and SVGAGI.

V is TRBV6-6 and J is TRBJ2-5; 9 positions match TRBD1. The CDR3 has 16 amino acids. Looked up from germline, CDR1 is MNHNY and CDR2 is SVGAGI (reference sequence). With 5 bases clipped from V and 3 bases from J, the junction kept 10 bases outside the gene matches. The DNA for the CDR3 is TGTGCCAGCAGTCTCGAGCGGACAGGGGCGAAAGAGACCCAGTACTTC. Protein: CASSLERTGAKETQYF.

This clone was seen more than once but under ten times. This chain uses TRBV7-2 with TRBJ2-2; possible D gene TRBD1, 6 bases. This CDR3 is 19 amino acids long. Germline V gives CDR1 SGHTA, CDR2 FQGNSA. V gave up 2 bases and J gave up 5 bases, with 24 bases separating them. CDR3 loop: CASSLIGRQGKVGTGELFF. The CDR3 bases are TGTGCCAGCAGCTTAATCGGGCGGCAGGGGAAAGTTGGGACCGGGGAGCTGTTTTTT.

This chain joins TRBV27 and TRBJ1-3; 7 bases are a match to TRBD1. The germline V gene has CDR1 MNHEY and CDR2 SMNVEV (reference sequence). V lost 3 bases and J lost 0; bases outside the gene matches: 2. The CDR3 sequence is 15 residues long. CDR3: CASSLAGGSGNTIYF. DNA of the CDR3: TGTGCCAGCAGTTTGGCAGGGGGCTCTGGAAACACCATATATTTT.

CDR3 loop: CASSQDPRTEAFF. CDR3 bases: TGTGCCAGCAGCCAAGATCCGCGAACTGAAGCTTTCTTT. This chain connects TRBV14 to TRBJ1-1, with D unresolved. Germline CDR1 SGHDN, CDR2 FVKESK. The CDR3 totals 13 residues. Between the trimmed V and J ends, which lost 0 bases and 5 bases, there was a span of 7 bases.

Here the CDR3 reads CASSLVKDNEQFF. Written as DNA, the CDR3 is TGTGCCAGCAGCTTAGTTAAAGACAATGAGCAGTTCTTC. The chain is built from TRBV11-3 and TRBJ2-1; D ambiguous. The germline V and J ends were trimmed by 1 base and 5 bases, with 6 bases remaining between them. The CDR3 length is 13 residues. Germline V gene lookup returns CDR1 SGHNT and CDR2 YENEEA. Full variable domain (outside the CDR3, taken from reference TRBV11-3 and TRBJ2-1): EAGVVQSPRYKIIEKKQPVAFWCNPISGHNTLYWYLQNLGQGPELLIRYENEEAVDDSQLPKDRFSAERLKGVDSTLKIQPAELGDSAVYLCASSLVKDNEQFFGPGTRLTVL.

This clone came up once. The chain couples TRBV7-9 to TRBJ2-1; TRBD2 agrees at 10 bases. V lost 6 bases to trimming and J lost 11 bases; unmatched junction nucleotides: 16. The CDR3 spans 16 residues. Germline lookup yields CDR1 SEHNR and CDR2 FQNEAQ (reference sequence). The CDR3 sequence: CASSYQESLAGAKQFF. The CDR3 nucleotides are TGTGCCAGCAGTTATCAGGAGTCCCTAGCGGGGGCCAAGCAGTTCTTC.